The 17 T cell receptor beta chains given below trace back to one sample, sequenced in a study of spatial heterogeneity in lung cancer. Described time point: sample taken at primary tumor resection. Unsorted samples of tumor, nontumor lung or frozen PBMC had their whole RNA sequenced. MiXCR, applied by TCRdb to the 5' RACE reads, yields one record per CDR3 protein. The repertoire has some 53,000 distinct CDR3 sequences, around 7% of them found once; the top ten carry about 2.6%. Sequencing was performed on PBMCs, taken at surgery. These receptors were taken from a female donor with early-stage non-small cell lung cancer.

This clonotype was recorded a few times. The chain links TRBV6-6 to TRBJ2-3; possibly TRBD2 for D (5 bases). Trimming took 0 bases from V and 2 from J, leaving 9 bases between them. Germline V gene sequence: CDR1 MNHNY, CDR2 SVGAGI (reference sequence). The CDR3 spans 15 residues. The CDR3 sequence is CASSYSGENTDTQYF. CDR3 sequence (DNA): TGTGCCAGCAGTTACTCCGGGGAGAACACAGATACGCAGTATTTT.

The sample holds many counts of this clonotype. The gene calls are TRBV7-2 and TRBJ1-6, with D possibly TRBD1 on 6 matching bases. The CDR3 consists of 15 residues. The V end was cut by 6 bases, the J end by 8 bases, with 17 bases between. Germline V CDR1 and CDR2: SGHTA, FQGNSA. CDR3: CASSRGGRGDSPLHF. As DNA, the CDR3 is TGTGCCAGCAGTCGAGGCGGGAGGGGGGATTCACCCCTCCACTTT.

This clonotype was recorded many times. The chain recombines TRBV5-4 with TRBJ2-1, with D tentatively TRBD2 (5 bases). The CDR3 length is 17 residues. Looked up from germline, CDR1 is SGHNT and CDR2 is YYREEE (reference sequence). Trimming pared 1 base from V and 0 bases from J, leaving 14 bases between. CDR3 amino acids: CASSLRLAWVSYNEQFF. The CDR3 nucleotides read TGTGCCAGCAGCTTGAGGCTAGCTTGGGTCTCCTACAATGAGCAGTTCTTC.

This clonotype occurred many times. The V call is TRBV7-2, the J call TRBJ2-5; D unresolved. This CDR3 region has 15 residues. CDR1 is SGHTA, CDR2 FQGNSA, per germline. V was pared by 4 bases and J by 5 bases, with 17 bases between. The CDR3 sequence: CASSSDAPPPETQYF. CDR3 coding DNA: TGTGCCAGCAGCTCCGATGCCCCGCCGCCGGAGACCCAGTACTTC.

This clonotype came up many times. This chain joins TRBV5-1 and TRBJ1-4; a possible D gene is TRBD1 (5 bases). From germline, CDR1 is SGHRS and CDR2 YFSETQ. The germline V and J ends were trimmed by 4 bases and 3 bases, with 10 bases remaining between them. CDR3 length: 14 residues. CDR3 sequence (DNA): TGCGCCAGCAGCGTCGGGACCGCTAATGAAAAACTGTTTTTT. As protein: CASSVGTANEKLFF.

The chain links TRBV5-1 to TRBJ1-1; D not resolved. The CDR3 is made up of 13 amino acids. Trimming took off 0 bases at V and 3 bases at J, with 6 bases between the two ends. Looked up from germline, CDR1 is SGHRS and CDR2 is YFSETQ. The CDR3 DNA reads TGCGCCAGCAGCTTGGGGCAGGACACTGAAGCTTTCTTT. It encodes CASSLGQDTEAFF.

This clonotype has just a few counts. This chain links TRBV28 with TRBJ2-5; 9 bases map to TRBD1. This CDR3 is built from 15 residues. Germline CDR1 is MDHEN and CDR2 is SYDVKM. With V trimmed by 4 bases and J by 3 bases, 6 bases remained unmatched. CDR3 bases: TGTGCCAGCAGTTCCCACCGGGACAGGGAAGAGACCCAGTACTTC. Protein: CASSSHRDREETQYF.

In its sample, this clonotype was seen many times. The gene calls are TRBV9 and TRBJ2-3; no clear D. Germline V gene lookup returns CDR1 SGDLS and CDR2 YYNGEE. V gave up 6 bases and J gave up 4 bases, with 15 bases separating them. The CDR3 totals 14 residues. The CDR3 coding sequence is TGTGCCAGCACCAAGGGTGGTACCCCAGATACGCAGTATTTT. It yields the protein CASTKGGTPDTQYF.

At least ten counts were recorded for this clonotype. The chain recombines TRBV6-5 with TRBJ2-3, with TRBD2 matching over 8 bases. Germline CDR1 and CDR2: MNHEY and SVGAGI. The CDR3 totals 15 residues. Trimming cost V 2 bases and J 5 bases; bases outside gene matches: 6. CDR3 in amino acids: CASSYRGLAQDTQYF. The CDR3 DNA reads as TGTGCCAGCAGTTACCGAGGACTAGCACAAGATACGCAGTATTTT.

In this sample, this clonotype turned up a few times. The chain joins TRBV4-3 to TRBJ2-5, with no clear D. This CDR3 region has 14 residues. Trimming took off 2 bases at V and 2 bases at J, with 9 bases between the two ends. Germline V gene lookup returns CDR1 LGHNA and CDR2 YSLEER. CDR3 sequence: CASSQLGQQETQYF. CDR3 DNA: TGCGCCAGCAGCCAATTGGGTCAACAAGAGACCCAGTACTTC.

This clonotype has at least ten counts. The chain employs TRBV23-1 and TRBJ2-2; D remains ambiguous. TRBV23-1 is an ORF for which the function is uncertain. The CDR3 totals 11 residues. Trimming removed 4 bases from V and 5 bases from J, with 2 bases in between. In DNA form, the CDR3 reads TGCGCCAGCAGTCGGACCGGGGAGCTGTTTTTT. Its translation is CASSRTGELFF.

The table lists this clonotype with many counts. The gene calls are TRBV7-8 and TRBJ2-5; D is perhaps TRBD1 or TRBD2 (6 bases each). This CDR3 spans 12 amino acids. Trimming stripped 8 bases from V and 4 bases from J, with 11 bases between. Per germline, CDR1 SGHVS and CDR2 FQNEAQ. For the CDR3, the DNA is TGTGCCAGCTTGGGGGGCCGAGAGACCCAGTACTTC. Its translation: CASLGGRETQYF. Complete variable domain (other parts from reference TRBV7-8 and TRBJ2-5): GAGVSQSPRYKVAKRGQDVALRCDPISGHVSLFWYQQALGQGPEFLTYFQNEAQLDKSGLPSDRFFAERPEGSVSTLKIQRTQQEDSAVYLCASLGGRETQYFGPGTRLLVL.

This clonotype was recorded many times. The V gene is TRBV3-1, the J gene TRBJ1-2; perhaps TRBD1 as D (6 bases). CDR1 and CDR2 from the germline V gene are LGHDT and YNNKEL (reference sequence). There are 14 residues in the CDR3. V was shortened by 5 bases and J by 8 bases, with 18 bases between the two germline ends. CDR3 nucleotide sequence: TGTGCCAGCAGCAGGAATGACAGGTCGGAAGGCTACACCTTC. Translating it yields CASSRNDRSEGYTF.

This clonotype was seen ten or more times. The rearrangement joins TRBV19 to TRBJ1-2, with D possibly TRBD1 on 5 matching bases. This CDR3 is 15 amino acids long. Trimming removed 5 bases at V and 5 bases at J, with 18 bases between. Germline V gene data show CDR1 as LNHDA and CDR2 as SQIVND (reference sequence). The CDR3 protein is CASSPQDIAGYGYTF. The CDR3 DNA reads as TGTGCCAGTAGTCCTCAGGACATCGCGGGTTATGGCTACACCTTC.

This clonotype was picked up many times. This sequence joins TRBV12-3 or TRBV12-4 and TRBJ1-5; D not certain. The CDR3 sequence is 13 residues long. V was clipped by 7 bases and J by 4 bases, with 11 bases between them. This CDR3 is CASTYTPNQPQHF. CDR3 nucleotide sequence: TGTGCCAGCACCTATACCCCAAATCAGCCCCAGCATTTT.

This clonotype was seen at least ten times. The gene calls are TRBV20-1 and TRBJ2-3, with 9 bases fitting TRBD2. The CDR3 is made up of 16 amino acids. V lost 3 bases to trimming and J lost 0 bases; unmatched junction nucleotides: 7. Germline V lookup: CDR1 DFQATT, CDR2 SNEGSKA (reference sequence). Here the CDR3 reads CSASQLAGPSTDTQYF. The CDR3 DNA reads as TGCAGTGCTAGCCAGCTAGCGGGACCTAGCACAGATACGCAGTATTTT.

This clonotype has at least ten counts. The chain combines TRBV29-1 with TRBJ2-1, with 8 bases identical to TRBD1. Germline V gives CDR1 SQVTM, CDR2 ANQGSEA. The CDR3 sequence is 12 residues long. V lost 6 bases and J lost 7; bases outside the gene matches: 5. Here the CDR3 reads CSVGQGANEQFF. Written as DNA, the CDR3 is TGCAGCGTCGGACAGGGTGCGAATGAGCAGTTCTTC.